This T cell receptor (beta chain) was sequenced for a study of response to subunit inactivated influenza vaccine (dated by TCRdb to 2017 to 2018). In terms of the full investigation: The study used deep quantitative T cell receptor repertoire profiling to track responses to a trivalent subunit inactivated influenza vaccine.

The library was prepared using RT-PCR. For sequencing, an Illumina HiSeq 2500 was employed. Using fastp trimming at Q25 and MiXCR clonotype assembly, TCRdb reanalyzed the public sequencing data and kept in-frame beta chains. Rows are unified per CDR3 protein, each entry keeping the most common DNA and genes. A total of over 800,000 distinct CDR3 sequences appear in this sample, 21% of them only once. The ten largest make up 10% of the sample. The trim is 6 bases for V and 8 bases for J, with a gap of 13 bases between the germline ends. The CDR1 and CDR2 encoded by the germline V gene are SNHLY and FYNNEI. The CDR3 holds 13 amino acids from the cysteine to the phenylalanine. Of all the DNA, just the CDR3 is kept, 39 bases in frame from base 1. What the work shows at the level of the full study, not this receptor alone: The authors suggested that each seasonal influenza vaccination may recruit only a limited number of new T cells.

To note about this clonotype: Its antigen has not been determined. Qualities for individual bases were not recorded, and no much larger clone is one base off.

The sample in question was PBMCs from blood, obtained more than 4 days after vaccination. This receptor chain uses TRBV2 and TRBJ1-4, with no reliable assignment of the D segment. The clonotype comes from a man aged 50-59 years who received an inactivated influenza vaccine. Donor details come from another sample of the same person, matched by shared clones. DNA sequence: TGTGCCAGCAGGGACGTCCCTATCGAAAAACTGTTTTTT. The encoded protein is CASRDVPIEKLFF. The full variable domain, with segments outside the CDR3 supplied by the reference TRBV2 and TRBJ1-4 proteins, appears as EPEVTQTPSHQVTQMGQEVILRCVPISNHLYFYWYRQILGQKVEFLVSFYNNEISEKSEIFDDQFSVERPDGSNFTLKIRSTKLEDSAMYFCASRDVPIEKLFFGSGTQLSVL.